The rows below give T cell receptor beta chains drawn from one sample of a study of CD8+ T cells in alopecia areata. The data were produced by immunoSEQ multiplex PCR, yet TCRdb's version contains in-frame clones alone and is incomplete. The table lists around 120,000 clones, about 50% of them singletons. Sequences were obtained from NKG2D-low CD8+ T cells sorted from blood. The receptors here all came from a human donor with alopecia areata. Both conserved end residues are part of each CDR3. D genes are given only for firm matches. Only some rows state a clone size, as once, few, many or a class for expanded clones.

cdr3_aa	cdr3_nt	v_call	j_call	cdr3_length	d_call	clone_size
CASSESVGPFVKTQYF	TGTGCCAGCAGTGAGAGTGTAGGTCCATTCGTGAAGACCCAGTACTTC	TRBV2	TRBJ2-5	16	-	-
CSVEGTGGLYEQYF	TGCAGCGTTGAAGGGACAGGGGGGCTCTACGAGCAGTACTTC	TRBV29-1	TRBJ2-7	14	TRBD1	-
CAERTGANEQFF	TGCGCCGAGAGGACAGGGGCCAATGAGCAGTTCTTC	TRBV5-1	TRBJ2-1	12	TRBD1	once
CASSQSVNRASADTQYF	TGCGCCAGCAGTCAATCCGTGAACAGGGCGAGCGCAGATACGCAGTATTTT	TRBV23-1	TRBJ2-3	17	-	-
CASSLGAGELFF	TGTGCCAGCAGCTTGGGGGCCGGGGAGCTGTTTTTT	TRBV7-3	TRBJ2-2	12	-	-
CAWKEVGVKQYF	TGTGCCTGGAAAGAGGTCGGGGTCAAGCAGTACTTC	TRBV30	TRBJ2-7	12	-	-
CSVGTYRETQYF	TGCAGCGTTGGGACGTACCGAGAGACCCAGTACTTC	TRBV29-1	TRBJ2-5	12	-	few
CSVEGKEAFF	TGCAGCGTTGAAGGCAAAGAAGCTTTCTTT	TRBV29-1	TRBJ1-1	10	-	few
CSAEDSYEQYF	TGCAGTGCCGAGGACTCTTACGAGCAGTACTTC	TRBV20-1	TRBJ2-7	11	-	-
CAWSVADEQYF	TGTGCCTGGAGTGTAGCGGACGAGCAGTACTTC	TRBV30	TRBJ2-7	11	-	once
CASSLEGGNYEQYF	TGTGCCAGCAGCTTGGAGGGGGGGAACTACGAGCAGTACTTC	TRBV5-4	TRBJ2-7	14	-	-
CASSTGLGGDTQYF	TGTGCCAGCAGCACCGGACTGGGCGGGGATACGCAGTATTTT	TRBV5-4	TRBJ2-3	14	-	-
CSVKAGDSGANVLTF	TGCAGCGTTAAGGCAGGGGACTCTGGGGCCAACGTCCTGACTTTC	TRBV29-1	TRBJ2-6	15	-	-
CASSDNEEQFF	TGTGCCAGCAGTGATAATGAGGAGCAGTTCTTC	TRBV28	TRBJ2-1	11	-	-
CATSRDTLNTEAFF	TGTGCCACCAGCAGAGACACCTTGAACACTGAAGCTTTCTTT	TRBV15	TRBJ1-1	14	-	-
CSVRLTGYEQYF	TGCAGCGTGAGGCTAACAGGTTACGAGCAGTACTTC	TRBV29-1	TRBJ2-7	12	-	few
CASSGTGLEQYF	TGTGCCAGCTCGGGAACAGGCCTTGAGCAGTACTTC	TRBV7-9	TRBJ2-7	12	-	few
CASGHRGSSYEQYF	TGTGCCAGCGGCCACAGGGGGAGCTCCTACGAGCAGTACTTC	TRBV7-9	TRBJ2-7	14	TRBD1	-
CASSRSDYEQYF	TGTGCCAGCAGTAGGTCAGACTACGAGCAGTACTTC	TRBV13	TRBJ2-7	12	-	-
CASSSGQGGNIQYF	TGTGCCAGCAGTTCGGGGCAGGGGGGAAACATTCAGTACTTC	TRBV27	TRBJ2-4	14	-	few
CSVEENETQYF	TGCAGCGTTGAGGAAAATGAGACCCAGTACTTC	TRBV29-1	TRBJ2-5	11	-	-
CSVEGQKSTDTQYF	TGCAGCGTTGAAGGGCAGAAGAGCACAGATACGCAGTATTTT	TRBV29-1	TRBJ2-3	14	-	few
CASSITGNEQFF	TGTGCCAGTAGTATAACGGGCAATGAGCAGTTCTTC	TRBV19	TRBJ2-1	12	-	-
CASSSGTTSSYNEQFF	TGTGCCAGCAGTTCCGGGACCACCAGCTCCTACAATGAGCAGTTCTTC	TRBV6-5	TRBJ2-1	16	-	-
CSVEDPEVNTEAFF	TGCAGCGTTGAAGATCCTGAGGTGAACACTGAAGCTTTCTTT	TRBV29-1	TRBJ1-1	14	-	-
CASSLWSSYEQYF	TGCGCCAGCAGCTTGTGGAGCTCCTACGAGCAGTACTTC	TRBV5-1	TRBJ2-7	13	-	-
CASGRTASTDTQYF	TGTGCCAGTGGGCGAACGGCTAGCACAGATACGCAGTATTTT	TRBV2	TRBJ2-3	14	-	few
CSARDGSYTEAFF	TGCAGCGCACGTGATGGTTCTTACACTGAAGCTTTCTTT	TRBV29-1	TRBJ1-1	13	-	-
CASSYSSWGGGETQYF	TGTGCCAGCAGTTACTCTTCGTGGGGTGGTGGGGAGACCCAGTACTTC	TRBV6-5	TRBJ2-5	16	-	-
CSASGYGRYGYTF	TGCAGCGCTTCAGGGTACGGGCGGTATGGCTACACCTTC	TRBV29-1	TRBJ1-2	13	-	-
CASSFTGGGETQYF	TGTGCCAGCAGCTTTACAGGGGGCGGTGAGACCCAGTACTTC	TRBV5-4	TRBJ2-5	14	TRBD1	-
CASSGGTRAYNEQFF	TGTGCCAGCAGTGGGGGGACTAGGGCCTACAATGAGCAGTTCTTC	TRBV25-1	TRBJ2-1	15	TRBD2	-
CSVEDEITDTQYF	TGCAGCGTTGAAGATGAGATCACAGATACGCAGTATTTT	TRBV29-1	TRBJ2-3	13	-	-
CASSLVGQTLTDTQYF	TGTGCCAGCAGCTTAGTGGGCCAGACACTCACAGATACGCAGTATTTT	TRBV7-2	TRBJ2-3	16	-	-
CASSPAAGSYNEQFF	TGTGCCAGCAGCCCTGCGGCTGGCTCCTACAATGAGCAGTTCTTC	TRBV28	TRBJ2-1	15	-	few
CASRSGGSPYEQYF	TGTGCCAGCAGATCAGGGGGCAGCCCCTACGAGCAGTACTTC	TRBV5-6	TRBJ2-7	14	TRBD1	-
CSTRTGDETEAFF	TGCAGCACCCGGACAGGGGATGAGACTGAAGCTTTCTTT	TRBV29-1	TRBJ1-1	13	TRBD1	-
CSVEGQTYEQYF	TGCAGCGTTGAGGGACAGACCTACGAGCAGTACTTC	TRBV29-1	TRBJ2-7	12	TRBD1	-
CSVRDKPNEQFF	TGCAGCGTCCGGGACAAACCCAATGAGCAGTTCTTC	TRBV29-1	TRBJ2-1	12	-	-
CSGYPGMNTEAFF	TGCAGCGGCTACCCGGGTATGAACACTGAAGCTTTCTTT	TRBV29-1	TRBJ1-1	13	-	few
CASSYNEQFF	TGTGCCAGCAGTTACAATGAGCAGTTCTTC	TRBV6-6	TRBJ2-1	10	-	-
CSVAGGRAYEQYF	TGCAGCGTTGCGGGCGGGAGGGCTTACGAGCAGTACTTC	TRBV29-1	TRBJ2-7	13	TRBD2	few
CASSSTGTSGQSGQFF	TGCGCCAGCAGCTCTACGGGGACTAGCGGCCAGAGTGGGCAGTTCTTC	TRBV5-1	TRBJ2-1	16	TRBD2	-
CASSSPDLDNEQFF	TGTGCCAGCAGTTCACCGGACCTTGACAATGAGCAGTTCTTC	TRBV27	TRBJ2-1	14	-	once
CASSHGQAQETQYF	TGCGCCAGCAGCCACGGACAGGCACAAGAGACCCAGTACTTC	TRBV4-1	TRBJ2-5	14	TRBD1	-
CASSLSGEVNEQFF	TGTGCCAGCAGCCTGTCGGGGGAAGTGAATGAGCAGTTCTTC	TRBV7-3	TRBJ2-1	14	-	-
CASSQEKGGPETQYF	TGCGCCAGCAGCCAAGAAAAGGGGGGGCCAGAGACCCAGTACTTC	TRBV4-1	TRBJ2-5	15	-	-
CASRGTSGRDEQFF	TGTGCCAGCAGGGGGACTAGCGGGAGAGATGAGCAGTTCTTC	TRBV9	TRBJ2-1	14	TRBD2	-